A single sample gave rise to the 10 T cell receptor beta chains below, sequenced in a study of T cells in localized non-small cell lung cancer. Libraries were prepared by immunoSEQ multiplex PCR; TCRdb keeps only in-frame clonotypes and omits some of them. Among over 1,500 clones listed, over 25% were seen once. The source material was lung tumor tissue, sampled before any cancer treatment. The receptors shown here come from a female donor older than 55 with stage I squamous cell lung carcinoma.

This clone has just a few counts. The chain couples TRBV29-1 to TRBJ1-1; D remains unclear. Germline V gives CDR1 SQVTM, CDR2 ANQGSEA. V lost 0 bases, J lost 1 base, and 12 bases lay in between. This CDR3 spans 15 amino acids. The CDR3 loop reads CSVEDGLRTNTEAFF. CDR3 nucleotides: TGCAGCGTTGAAGACGGGTTAAGGACGAACACTGAAGCTTTCTTT. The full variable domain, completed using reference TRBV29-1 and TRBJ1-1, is SAVISQKPSRDICQRGTSLTIQCQVDSQVTMMFWYRQQPGQSLTLIATANQGSEATYESGFVIDKFPISRPNLTFSTLTVSNMSPEDSSIYLCSVEDGLRTNTEAFFGQGTRLTVV.

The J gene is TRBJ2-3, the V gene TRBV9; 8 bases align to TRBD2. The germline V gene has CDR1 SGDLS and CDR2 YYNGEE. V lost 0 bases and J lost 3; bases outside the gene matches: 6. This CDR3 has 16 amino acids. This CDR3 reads CASSVAGRVVTDTQYF. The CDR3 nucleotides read TGTGCCAGCAGCGTAGCCGGGAGGGTTGTTACAGATACGCAGTATTTT.

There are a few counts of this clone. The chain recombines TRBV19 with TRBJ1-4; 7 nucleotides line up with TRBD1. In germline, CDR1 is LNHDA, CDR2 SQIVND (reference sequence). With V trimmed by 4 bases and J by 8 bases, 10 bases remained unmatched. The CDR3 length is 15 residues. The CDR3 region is CASSSRGTDREKLFF. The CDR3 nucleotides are TGTGCCAGTAGTAGCCGCGGGACAGACAGGGAAAAACTGTTTTTT.

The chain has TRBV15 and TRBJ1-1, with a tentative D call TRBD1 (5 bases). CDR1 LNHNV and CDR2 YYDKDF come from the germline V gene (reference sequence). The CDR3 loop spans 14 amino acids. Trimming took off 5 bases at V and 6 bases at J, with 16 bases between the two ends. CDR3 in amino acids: CATSFHRDEPEAFF. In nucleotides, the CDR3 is TGTGCCACCAGCTTCCACCGGGACGAACCTGAAGCTTTCTTT.

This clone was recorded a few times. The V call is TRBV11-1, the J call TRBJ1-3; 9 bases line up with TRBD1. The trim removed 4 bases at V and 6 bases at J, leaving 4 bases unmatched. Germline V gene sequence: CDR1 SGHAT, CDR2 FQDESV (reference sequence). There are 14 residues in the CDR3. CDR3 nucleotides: TGTGCCAGCAGCTCCAGGGACAGGGCAAACACCATATATTTT. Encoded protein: CASSSRDRANTIYF.

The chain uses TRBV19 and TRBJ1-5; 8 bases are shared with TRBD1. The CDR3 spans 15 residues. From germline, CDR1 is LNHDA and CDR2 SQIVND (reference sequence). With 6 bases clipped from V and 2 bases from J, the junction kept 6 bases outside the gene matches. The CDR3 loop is CASRRQGSGNQPQHF. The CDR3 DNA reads TGTGCCAGTAGGCGACAGGGGTCGGGCAATCAGCCCCAGCATTTT.

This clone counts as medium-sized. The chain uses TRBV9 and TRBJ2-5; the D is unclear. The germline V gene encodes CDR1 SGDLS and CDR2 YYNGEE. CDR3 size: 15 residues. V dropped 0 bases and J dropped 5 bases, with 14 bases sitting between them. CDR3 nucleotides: TGTGCCAGCAGCGTAGCTAGTAATAGTGTGGAGACCCAGTACTTC. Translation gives CASSVASNSVETQYF.

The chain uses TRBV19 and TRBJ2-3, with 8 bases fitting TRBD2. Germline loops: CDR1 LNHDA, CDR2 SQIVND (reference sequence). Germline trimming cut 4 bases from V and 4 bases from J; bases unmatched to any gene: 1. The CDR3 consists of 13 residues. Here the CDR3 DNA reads TGTGCCAGTAGTAACGGGGGGGCAGATACGCAGTATTTT. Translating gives CASSNGGADTQYF.

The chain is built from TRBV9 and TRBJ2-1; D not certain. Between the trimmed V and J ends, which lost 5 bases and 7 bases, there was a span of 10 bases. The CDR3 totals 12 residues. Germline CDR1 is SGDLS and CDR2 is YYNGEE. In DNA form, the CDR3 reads TGTGCCAGCAGTTTGGGCAGGAATGAGCAGTTCTTC. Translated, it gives CASSLGRNEQFF.

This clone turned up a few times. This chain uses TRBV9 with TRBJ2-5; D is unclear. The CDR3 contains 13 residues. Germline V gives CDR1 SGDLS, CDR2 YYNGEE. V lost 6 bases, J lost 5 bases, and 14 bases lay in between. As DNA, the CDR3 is TGTGCCAGCATCCTTGACCTGAGGGAGACCCAGTACTTC. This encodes CASILDLRETQYF.